This TCR beta chain was captured by sequencing in a study of blood T cell repertoires in COVID-19. TCRdb's copy holds only in-frame clones and misses some; the assay was immunoSEQ multiplex PCR. The top ten hold about 1.5% of the sample, which has 130,000 or so clones, roughly 80% seen once. Between the trimmed V and J ends, which lost 0 bases and 5 bases, there was a span of 11 bases. Per germline, CDR1 SGHRS and CDR2 YFSETQ. CDR3 length equals 14 residues. V is TRBV5-1 and J is TRBJ2-5, with D unclear. The sequence was obtained from a man aged 55 to 70 with acute or convalescent COVID-19. The sample comprised peripheral blood. For the CDR3, the DNA is TGCGCCAGCAGCTTGGGCTGGAGTAGGGAGACCCAGTACTTC. As protein: CASSLGWSRETQYF.